This T cell receptor (beta chain) was profiled in a study of blood T cell repertoires in COVID-19. Looking at the study overall: The origin of the acute and convalescent COVID-19 samples was the United States, Italy and Spain.

The repertoire was sequenced with immunoSEQ multiplex PCR; TCRdb's copy has only in-frame clones and lacks some. Here the sample spans around 500,000 clones, around 85% being singletons. Germline V gene sequence: CDR1 SGHNT, CDR2 YYREEE (reference sequence). V lost 5 bases and J lost 3, with 15 bases in between. The CDR3 covers 14 residues. The participants were between roughly 18 and 90 years old and came from about two dozen US areas. The material sequenced was PBMCs or T cells enriched from blood (not recorded which). This sequence originates from an older woman who had recovered from COVID-19. This chain joins TRBV5-4 and TRBJ2-7; D is undetermined. Here the CDR3 reads CASSQAPGVYEQYF. The CDR3 DNA sequence: TGTGCCAGCAGTCAGGCCCCAGGCGTCTACGAGCAGTACTTC.